These 26 T cell receptor beta chains share one sample of origin, sequenced in a study of glioma-infiltrating T cells after dendritic cell vaccination. Using immunoSEQ multiplex PCR, the repertoire was profiled, and TCRdb retains in-frame clones only, with some absent. The profile covers roughly 100,000 clones, with roughly 76% appearing a single time and 9.5% to 15% taken by the ten largest. Source: blood, taken before dendritic cell vaccination. The receptor source for this set is a human donor with glioblastoma.

The V gene is TRBV5-1, the J gene TRBJ1-2; D uncertain. Between the trimmed V and J ends, which lost 4 bases and 2 bases, there was a span of 9 bases. Germline V gives CDR1 SGHRS, CDR2 YFSETQ. The CDR3 covers 13 residues. The CDR3 bases are TGCGCCAGCAGCCCGGAGCGGAACTATGGCTACACCTTC. Translated, it gives CASSPERNYGYTF.

The chain joins TRBV5-1 to TRBJ2-5, with D perhaps matching TRBD1 (6 bases). Trimming stripped 7 bases from V and 1 base from J, with 17 bases between. The CDR3 contains 15 residues. The germline CDR1 and CDR2 sequences are SGHRS and YFSETQ. CDR3 protein: CASAKVPGAQETQYF. In DNA, the CDR3 is TGCGCCAGCGCTAAAGTTCCAGGGGCCCAAGAGACCCAGTACTTC.

The chain recombines TRBV27 with TRBJ1-6, with no clear D. V was shortened by 5 bases and J by 8 bases, with 7 bases between the two germline ends. The CDR3 extends over 12 amino acids. The germline gives CDR1 MNHEY, CDR2 SMNVEV (reference sequence). CDR3 bases: TGTGCCAGCAGTGACGGGGATTCACCCCTCCACTTT. Translating it yields CASSDGDSPLHF.

This clone showed up just once. The chain carries TRBV23-1 and TRBJ2-1, with TRBD1 matching 9 bases. TRBV23-1 is an ORF for which the function is uncertain. Unmatched junction bases numbered 14, after V lost 5 bases and J lost 9 bases. CDR3 length: 16 amino acids. The CDR3 coding sequence is TGCGCCAGCAGTTCCATGACAGGGGGGAATGAGGGTGAGCAGTTCTTC. This encodes CASSSMTGGNEGEQFF.

The genes are TRBV25-1 and TRBJ1-1; 7 nucleotides align to TRBD1. J gave up 11 bases and V 3 bases, and 15 bases lay outside the gene matches. Germline lookup yields CDR1 MGHDK and CDR2 SYGVNS. The CDR3 covers 15 residues. DNA for the CDR3: TGTGCCAGCAGTGAGGCCGACAGGGCTTCGGGGGTTGCTTTCTTT. The encoded protein is CASSEADRASGVAFF.

The chain carries TRBV11-2 and TRBJ1-4; D gene unclear. This CDR3 has 14 residues. CDR1 is SGHAT and CDR2 is FQNNGV in the germline V gene. V gave up 1 base and J gave up 11 bases, with 14 bases separating them. As DNA, the CDR3 is TGTGCCAGCAGCTTAGTACCAGGAAGGGAGAAACTGTTTTTT. Its protein is CASSLVPGREKLFF.

The chain couples TRBV7-9 to TRBJ2-7; no clear D. V dropped 2 bases and J dropped 6 bases, with 8 bases sitting between them. The CDR3 length is 12 residues. The germline gives CDR1 SEHNR, CDR2 FQNEAQ (reference sequence). CDR3 nucleotides: TGTGCCAGCAGCTTACAAGCCGCCGAGCAGTACTTC. Translated, it gives CASSLQAAEQYF.

The chain uses TRBV28 and TRBJ2-5; weak D call: TRBD2 (5 bases). With 4 bases removed from V and 2 bases from J, the gap between germline ends came to 20 bases. Germline V gene lookup returns CDR1 MDHEN and CDR2 SYDVKM. There are 17 residues in the CDR3. DNA for the CDR3: TGTGCCAGCAGTTCCAGAGGGTTCGAAAATTTTCAAGAGACCCAGTACTTC. Protein product: CASSSRGFENFQETQYF. Filled out from reference TRBV28 and TRBJ2-5, the complete variable domain reads DVKVTQSSRYLVKRTGEKVFLECVQDMDHENMFWYRQDPGLGLRLIYFSYDVKMKEKGDIPEGYSVSREKKERFSLILESASTNQTSMYLCASSSRGFENFQETQYFGPGTRLLVL.

The J gene is TRBJ1-5, the V gene TRBV6-5, with a weak D call TRBD1 (5 bases). With 5 bases removed from V and 2 bases from J, the gap between germline ends came to 10 bases. This CDR3 contains 14 residues. Germline CDR1 reads MNHEY; CDR2 reads SVGAGI. In nucleotides, the CDR3 is TGTGCCAGCAGTACAAGGGGTGGCAATCAGCCCCAGCATTTT. Protein sequence: CASSTRGGNQPQHF.

This clone was detected once. This chain connects TRBV21-1 to TRBJ2-5; the table's D gene call, TRBD2, was not cross checked with the DNA. TRBV21-1 is designated a pseudogene. The CDR3 length is 16 residues. CDR3 residues: CASSKLGRGGRVGQYF. CDR3 DNA sequence: TGTGCCAGCAGCAAACTCGGGCGGGGGGGCCGAGTGGGCCAGTACTTC.

The CDR3 DNA reads TGTGCCATCAGTGACCCCCCGCTCAGGGGGCTTCGGGAGACCCAGTACTTC. Translated, it gives CAISDPPLRGLRETQYF. The chain recombines TRBV10-3 with TRBJ2-5, with 8 positions matching TRBD1. V lost 3 bases, J lost 5 bases, and 14 bases stayed unmatched. This CDR3 is 17 amino acids long. CDR1 and CDR2 (germline): ENHRY, SYGVKD.

The chain employs TRBV2 and TRBJ2-1, with D maybe TRBD2 (5 bases). There are 14 residues in the CDR3. V was clipped by 7 bases and J by 0 bases, with 10 bases between them. The germline V gene has CDR1 SNHLY and CDR2 FYNNEI. CDR3 bases: TGTGCCAGCACAAGACGGGGCTCCTACAATGAGCAGTTCTTC. Translation gives CASTRRGSYNEQFF.

This chain connects TRBV5-1 to TRBJ2-1, with TRBD1 matching 8 bases. The CDR3 runs 15 residues. V trimming: 4 bases; J trimming: 7 bases; junction bases outside the gene matches: 10. Germline CDR1 and CDR2: SGHRS and YFSETQ. DNA for the CDR3: TGCGCCAGCAGCACCGAGGGGACAGGTGGGAATGAGCAGTTCTTC. Translating gives CASSTEGTGGNEQFF.

The chain uses TRBV4-2 and TRBJ1-1; D may be TRBD1 (6 bases). The CDR3 is 15 amino acids. V lost 0 bases and J 6 bases, leaving 14 bases between the germline ends. Germline assignment: CDR1 LGHNA and CDR2 YNFKEQ. In DNA form, the CDR3 reads TGTGCCAGCAGCCAAGAAACAGGGCTTCCGTCTGAAGCTTTCTTT. Amino acids: CASSQETGLPSEAFF.

This clone was observed once. This chain connects TRBV7-2 to TRBJ1-2; a possible D gene is TRBD1 (5 bases). This CDR3 is 14 amino acids long. Trimming removed 0 bases from V and 4 bases from J, with 9 bases in between. Germline V gene lookup returns CDR1 SGHTA and CDR2 FQGNSA. CDR3 in amino acids: CASSLAGEAYGYTF. CDR3 DNA sequence: TGTGCCAGCAGCTTAGCAGGGGAGGCCTATGGCTACACCTTC.

The chain carries TRBV7-9 and TRBJ2-3; TRBD2 aligns across 9 bases. This CDR3 is 16 amino acids long. Germline CDR1 reads SEHNR; CDR2 reads FQNEAQ (reference sequence). V shed 5 bases and J 3 bases; nucleotides not matched to a gene: 9. Written as DNA, the CDR3 is TGTGCCAGCAGCCTCTCTAGCGGGGAGGGGACAGATACGCAGTATTTT. This gives the protein CASSLSSGEGTDTQYF.

V gene TRBV4-2 combines with J gene TRBJ2-7; D remains unclear. Trimming stripped 0 bases from V and 4 bases from J, with 7 bases between. This CDR3 has 13 residues. Germline V gives CDR1 LGHNA, CDR2 YNFKEQ. The chain's CDR3 is CASSQDRRYEQYF. CDR3 in DNA: TGTGCCAGCAGCCAAGATCGCAGGTACGAGCAGTACTTC.

The chain recombines TRBV6-5 with TRBJ2-1; D unresolved. The CDR3 length is 14 residues. The V gene lost 6 bases and the J gene lost 0 bases, with 9 bases spanning the gap. Germline assignment: CDR1 MNHEY and CDR2 SVGAGI. CDR3 residues: CASSPIASYNEQFF. CDR3 in DNA: TGTGCCAGCAGCCCCATAGCCTCCTACAATGAGCAGTTCTTC.

A few counts support this clone. This chain uses TRBV6-5 with TRBJ1-2; 8 positions agree with TRBD1. Germline CDR1 is MNHEY and CDR2 is SVGAGI. Germline trimming cut 3 bases from V and 8 bases from J; bases unmatched to any gene: 8. This CDR3 region has 14 residues. The CDR3 nucleotides read TGTGCCAGCAGTTATGGAGCAGGGGGCGGCGGCTACACCTTC. Translating gives CASSYGAGGGGYTF.

J is TRBJ2-7 and V is TRBV30, with D maybe TRBD2 (5 bases). The CDR3 spans 15 residues. Germline V gene data show CDR1 as GTSNPN and CDR2 as SVGIG (reference sequence). Trimming left V 0 bases short and J 7 bases short, with 19 bases between. The CDR3 loop reads CAWSVLGSGPGEQYF. In nucleotides, the CDR3 is TGTGCCTGGAGTGTATTAGGCAGCGGTCCGGGGGAGCAGTACTTC.

This clone was recorded only once. CDR3 coding DNA: TGTGCCAGCAGACTTCGTGGGGGCGTCTCAACTAATGAAAAACTGTTTTTT. It translates to CASRLRGGVSTNEKLFF. This chain links TRBV14 with TRBJ1-4; the D gene is possibly TRBD1 (6 bases). The CDR3 is made up of 17 amino acids. CDR1 is SGHDN and CDR2 is FVKESK in the germline V gene. Trimming pared 6 bases from V and 0 bases from J, leaving 17 bases between.

The V call is TRBV27, the J call TRBJ2-7, with 7 bases fitting TRBD1. The CDR3 covers 13 residues. The ends lost 0 bases at V and 4 bases at J; junction bases unmatched: 0. Germline values: CDR1 MNHEY, CDR2 SMNVEV (reference sequence). The CDR3: CASSLSDRYEQYF. CDR3 nucleotides: TGTGCCAGCAGTTTATCGGACAGGTACGAGCAGTACTTC.

The gene calls are TRBV5-8 and TRBJ1-5; D is possibly TRBD1 (5 bases). The CDR3 runs 14 residues. Deletions cut 1 base from V and 4 bases from J, with 9 bases between. CDR1 SGHTS and CDR2 YDEGEE come from the germline V gene. The CDR3: CASSLTGGNQPQHF. The DNA for the CDR3 is TGTGCCAGCAGCTTGACAGGTGGAAATCAGCCCCAGCATTTT.

Only one count was recorded for this clone. CDR3 in amino acids: CASSLKGTSGGFYEQYF. The CDR3 DNA sequence: TGCGCCAGCAGTCTAAAAGGGACTAGCGGGGGATTCTACGAGCAGTACTTC. The V gene is TRBV5-1, the J gene TRBJ2-7, with 14 nucleotides matching TRBD2. Looked up from germline, CDR1 is SGHRS and CDR2 is YFSETQ. The V and J ends lost 5 bases and 3 bases, in that order; junction bases with no gene match: 10. The length of the CDR3 is 17 residues.

The rearrangement uses TRBV30 and TRBJ2-7; possibly TRBD2 for D (5 bases). Trimming left V 5 bases short and J 2 bases short, with 10 bases between. The CDR3 consists of 12 residues. The germline V gene has CDR1 GTSNPN and CDR2 SVGIG (reference sequence). CDR3 nucleotide sequence: TGTGCCTGGGCAATCGGGACCTACGAGCAGTACTTC. It yields the protein CAWAIGTYEQYF.

In its sample, this clone was seen once. The chain couples TRBV27 to TRBJ1-4; a weak D match, TRBD1 (6 bases). Germline loops: CDR1 MNHEY, CDR2 SMNVEV (reference sequence). With 5 bases removed from V and 4 bases from J, the gap between germline ends came to 11 bases. The CDR3 is made up of 14 amino acids. CDR3 sequence: CASSQRQDNEKLFF. The CDR3 DNA sequence: TGTGCCAGCAGTCAGCGACAGGATAATGAAAAACTGTTTTTT.